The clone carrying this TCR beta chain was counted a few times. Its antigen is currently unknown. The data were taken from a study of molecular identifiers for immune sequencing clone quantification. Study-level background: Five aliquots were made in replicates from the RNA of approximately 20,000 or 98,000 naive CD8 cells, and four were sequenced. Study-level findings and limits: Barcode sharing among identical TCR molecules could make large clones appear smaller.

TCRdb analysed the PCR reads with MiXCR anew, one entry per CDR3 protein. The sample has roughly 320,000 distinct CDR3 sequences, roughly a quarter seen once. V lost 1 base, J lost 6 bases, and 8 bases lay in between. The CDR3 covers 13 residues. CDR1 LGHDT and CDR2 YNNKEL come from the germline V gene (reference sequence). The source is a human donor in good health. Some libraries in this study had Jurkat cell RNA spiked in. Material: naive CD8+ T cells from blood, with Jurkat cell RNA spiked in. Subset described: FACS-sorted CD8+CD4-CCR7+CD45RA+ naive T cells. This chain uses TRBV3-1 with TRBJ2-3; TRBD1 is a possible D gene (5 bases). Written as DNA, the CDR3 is TGTGCCAGCAGCCAAGGCCCAGGGGATACGCAGTATTTT. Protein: CASSQGPGDTQYF.